This TCR beta chain is drawn from a study of T cell responses to AZD1222 COVID-19 vaccine. Broader study findings: Recipients of two AZD1222 doses showed rising Spike-specific TCR breadth and depth. Distributed over spike, vaccine-associated CD4 TCRs predominated at 160-218 and 743-854. The donors showed a predominance of white British ancestry and of females, with possible underestimation of clonal diversity.

Notes on this clone: Antigen: not known.

Germline lookup yields CDR1 LGHDT and CDR2 YNNKEL (reference sequence). The CDR3 totals 17 residues. V shed 1 base and J shed 4 bases, with 16 bases lying between them. The table came from immunoSEQ multiplex PCR; TCRdb's copy has only in-frame clones and leaves some out. The sample holds more than 65,000 clones, approximately 87% seen once. The clonotype comes from an adult who received the AZD1222 COVID-19 vaccine. The V gene is TRBV3-1 (or the pseudogene TRBV3-2), the J gene TRBJ1-4, with D tentatively TRBD1 (5 bases). The sample in question was peripheral blood, obtained 28 days after the second AZD1222 dose. The CDR3 DNA sequence: TGTGCCAGCAGCCAAGGCGTGCCCGGGACCATTAATGAAAAACTGTTTTTT. It specifies CASSQGVPGTINEKLFF.